Sequencing of this T cell receptor beta chain was carried out in a study of cytomegalovirus exposure and HLA in healthy donors. Germline loops: CDR1 LNHDA, CDR2 SQIVND (reference sequence). V was clipped by 4 bases and J by 2 bases; unmatched bases: 5. This CDR3 has 15 amino acids. This clone has only a few counts. Researchers ran the PCR with 60 Vbeta and 13 Jbeta primers. Here immunoSEQ multiplex PCR was the method, and the copy in TCRdb shows in-frame clones only, minus some. The sample lists 150,000 to 200,000 clones, about 75% occurring once. The clonotype originates from a male donor in good health and CMV-seronegative. Sequenced sample: PBMCs. J is TRBJ2-1 and V is TRBV19; TRBD2 matches at 7 bases. CDR3 in DNA: TGTGCCAGTAGTAATCAAGCGGGGCCCTACAATGAGCAGTTCTTC. Amino acid sequence: CASSNQAGPYNEQFF.